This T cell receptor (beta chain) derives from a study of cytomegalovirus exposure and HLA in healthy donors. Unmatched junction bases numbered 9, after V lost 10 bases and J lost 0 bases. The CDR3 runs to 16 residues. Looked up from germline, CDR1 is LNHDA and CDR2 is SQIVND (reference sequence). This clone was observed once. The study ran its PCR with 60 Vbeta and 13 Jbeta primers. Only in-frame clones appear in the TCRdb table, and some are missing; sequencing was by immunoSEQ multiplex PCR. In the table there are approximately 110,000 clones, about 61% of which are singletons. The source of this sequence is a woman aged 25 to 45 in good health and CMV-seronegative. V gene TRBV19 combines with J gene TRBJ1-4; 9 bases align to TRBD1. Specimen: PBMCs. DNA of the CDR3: TGTGCCACTTCGACAGGGGGGTTCCCAACTAATGAAAAACTGTTTTTT. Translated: CATSTGGFPTNEKLFF.